This TCR beta chain comes out of a study of T-cell reconstitution after alpha-beta-depleted transplantation in children. Study-wide points: Several hundred expanded graft clones reportedly were the source of alpha-beta T cells about two months after transplant. At the one-year point after transplant, T-cell counts and TCRbeta diversity were found to come mostly from T cells that had been newly produced. Some patients' high day-60 TCRbeta diversity was traced to surviving recipient T cells and thymic progenitors.

Germline V gene lookup returns CDR1 LGHNA and CDR2 YNFKEQ. Trimming shortened V by 0 bases and J by 6 bases, and 13 bases separated the two germline ends. The CDR3 contains 15 residues. As it was prepared, the TCRbeta library received unique molecular identifiers. TCRdb reanalysed the PCR reads using MiXCR and keeps one entry per CDR3 protein. The sample has approximately 300,000 distinct CDR3 sequences; almost 8% are singletons. There are a few counts of this clonotype. Its antigen remains unidentified. The sample here was peripheral blood, taken 360 days after TCRalphabeta/CD19-depleted stem cell transplant. The genes are TRBV4-2 and TRBJ2-3; a weak D match, TRBD2 (6 bases). The sequence came from a female patient aged 2-10 years who had a stem cell transplant for Fanconi anemia, so the T cells may come from the graft donor. DNA of the CDR3: TGTGCCAGCAGCCAAGATTTGGAGGGATTGGATACGCAGTATTTT. It encodes CASSQDLEGLDTQYF.